A selection of T cell receptor beta chains follows, all from one sample in a study of T cell clones after liver transplantation. Profiled with immunoSEQ multiplex PCR; TCRdb holds only in-frame clones, not every one. The top ten hold under 25% of the sample, which has approximately 10,000 clones, around 71% seen once. The input for sequencing was CD4+ T cells from blood, taken around 31 months after liver transplant. The receptors were gathered from a human patient who received a liver transplant. Some T cells may be transferred from the graft donor. CDR3s include the opening cysteine and the closing phenylalanine or tryptophan. A D gene is named only where the DNA matches it firmly. The size field is filled for only some rows; it gives once, few, many or a size class.

J gene	V gene	D gene	clone size	CDR3 DNA	CDR3 protein
TRBJ2-1	TRBV27	.	.	TGTGCCAGCAGACCGACTAGCTCCTACAATGAGCAGTTCTTC	CASRPTSSYNEQFF
TRBJ2-3	TRBV7-9	.	.	TGTGCCAGCAGCACGGGCTCCCTCGCAGATACGCAGTATTTT	CASSTGSLADTQYF
TRBJ1-4	TRBV9	TRBD1	once	TGTGCCAGCAGCGCAAGGACAGGGTTCGGTGAAAAACTGTTTTTT	CASSARTGFGEKLFF
TRBJ2-3	TRBV4-2	TRBD2	.	TGTGCCAGCAGCCAAGATGTCCTCACTAGCGGGAGGTGGTCAGATACGCAGTATTTT	CASSQDVLTSGRWSDTQYF
TRBJ1-2	TRBV6-5	.	.	TGTGCCAGCAGTTTCCGAGGACAGACATATGGCTACACCTTC	CASSFRGQTYGYTF
TRBJ2-3	TRBV5-1	.	.	TGCGCCAGCGCTTGGGACTGGGGCACAGATACGCAGTATTTT	CASAWDWGTDTQYF
TRBJ2-7	TRBV18	.	.	TGTGCCAGCTCAGCAGACTACGAGCAGTACTTC	CASSADYEQYF
TRBJ1-4	TRBV6-5	TRBD1	.	TGTGCCAGCAGCGGCCGACAGGGGGCGCAGAAAAAACTGTTTTTT	CASSGRQGAQKKLFF
TRBJ2-2	TRBV7-9	TRBD1	.	TGTGCCAGCAGCTTAGAATCAGGGGGCGGCACCGGGGAGCTGTTTTTT	CASSLESGGGTGELFF
TRBJ1-5	TRBV19	.	.	TGTGCCAGTAGTATAGCCCCGGATAGCAATCAGCCCCAGCATTTT	CASSIAPDSNQPQHF
TRBJ2-5	TRBV27	.	few	TGTGCCAGCAGTTTTTGGAGCCAAGAGACCCAGTACTTC	CASSFWSQETQYF
TRBJ1-1	TRBV11-3	TRBD1	.	TGTGCCAGCAGCTTAGGAGGGGGCGGTGAAGCTTTCTTT	CASSLGGGGEAFF
TRBJ2-5	TRBV18	.	.	TGTGCCAGCTCACCATACGGAGACCTGGGGGAGACCCAGTACTTC	CASSPYGDLGETQYF
TRBJ1-1	TRBV27	TRBD1	.	TGTGCCAGCAGTTCCTACAGGGGTATACAAGCTTTCTTT	CASSSYRGIQAFF
TRBJ1-2	TRBV5-4	.	few	TGTGCCAGCAGCCTCGACGGGCAGGGGGGCTACACCTTC	CASSLDGQGGYTF
TRBJ2-3	TRBV6-1	.	.	TGTGCCAGCACCGGGACATCGATCACAGATACGCAGTATTTT	CASTGTSITDTQYF
TRBJ2-2	TRBV9	.	.	TGTGCCAGCAGCGTAGGGGGGAGCGGGGAGCTGTTTTTT	CASSVGGSGELFF
TRBJ1-1	TRBV28	.	few	TGTGCCAGCAGTTTACGGGTCTTTTGGACTGAAGCTTTCTTT	CASSLRVFWTEAFF
TRBJ2-1	TRBV5-4	TRBD2	.	TGTGCCAGCTCTTGGACTAGCGGTTACAATGAGCAGTTCTTC	CASSWTSGYNEQFF
TRBJ1-1	TRBV6-1	TRBD1	.	TGTGCCAGCAGTGACAGGGGGGTGACTGAAGCTTTCTTT	CASSDRGVTEAFF
TRBJ2-2	TRBV14	.	.	TGTGCCAGCAGCCCCCCGGGAACAGCCGCTACGAACACCGGGGAGCTGTTTTTT	CASSPPGTAATNTGELFF
TRBJ2-2	TRBV2	.	.	TGTGCCAGCAGTGGTTCGAGTTCGACCGGGGAGCTGTTTTTT	CASSGSSSTGELFF
TRBJ2-3	TRBV9	TRBD1	.	TGTGCCAGCAGCGTATGGGGACAGGGAACAGATACGCAGTATTTT	CASSVWGQGTDTQYF
TRBJ2-5	TRBV5-6	.	.	TGTGCCAGCGGCGCGTGGCGGCAAGAGACCCAGTACTTC	CASGAWRQETQYF
TRBJ1-5	TRBV19	.	.	TGTGCCAGTAGTATAGGAGGGGGAGGACAGCCCCAGCATTTT	CASSIGGGGQPQHF
TRBJ2-7	TRBV25-1	TRBD2	.	TGTGCCAGCAGGGAGAGCGGGGGGGGCAACGAGCAGTACTTC	CASRESGGGNEQYF
TRBJ2-3	TRBV14	.	few	TGTGCCATCGGTGGGGAGAACACAGATACGCAGTATTTT	CAIGGENTDTQYF
TRBJ1-2	TRBV19	TRBD1	.	TGTGCCAGTAGTATTTTTGGCATTGACAGGGGTGATGGCTACACCTTC	CASSIFGIDRGDGYTF
TRBJ2-7	TRBV7-9	.	few	TGTGCCAGCAGCTCCACGGCAAATTCCTACGAGCAGTACTTC	CASSSTANSYEQYF
TRBJ2-6	TRBV6-1	.	.	TGTGCCAGCACCTCGGAGGACTCTGGGGCCAACGTCCTGACTTTC	CASTSEDSGANVLTF
TRBJ1-3	TRBV19	.	.	TGTGCCAGTAGTATTACTGATCCTGGAAACACCATATATTTT	CASSITDPGNTIYF
TRBJ2-3	TRBV7-2	TRBD2	.	TGTGCCAGCAGCTTCACCGGGGGGGCCGGGGATACGCAGTATTTT	CASSFTGGAGDTQYF
TRBJ2-2	TRBV6-5	TRBD1	.	TGTGCCAGCAGTTTCGACGACAGGGGGGCCGGGGAGCTGTTTTTT	CASSFDDRGAGELFF
TRBJ2-6	TRBV2	.	.	TGTGCCAGCAGTCAAAGGGCAGTCGTGGGGGCCAACGTCCTGACTTTC	CASSQRAVVGANVLTF
TRBJ2-7	TRBV7-2	.	.	TGTGCCAGCAGCTTAGACAGGGCGGGGTACGAGCAGTACTTC	CASSLDRAGYEQYF
TRBJ1-2	TRBV28	.	.	TGTGCCAGCAGTTTCAGTGCAGGGAATCTCTATGGCTACACCTTC	CASSFSAGNLYGYTF
TRBJ2-2	TRBV30	.	.	TGTGCCTGGAGTGTACCCAGTCCGGACAGTTACACCGGGGAGCTGTTTTTT	CAWSVPSPDSYTGELFF
TRBJ1-1	TRBV19	.	.	TGTGCCAGTAGTTGGTCTCAATTTAACACTGAAGCTTTCTTT	CASSWSQFNTEAFF
TRBJ1-2	TRBV7-9	TRBD1	.	TGTGCCAGCAGCTTAGAGGGGACAGGGAACGGCTACACCTTC	CASSLEGTGNGYTF
TRBJ2-7	TRBV5-8	TRBD1	once	TGTGCCAGCAGACCTACCGGGACAGGGGTCTACGAGCAGTACTTC	CASRPTGTGVYEQYF
TRBJ2-4	TRBV27	TRBD2	.	TGTGCCAGCAGTCCGGGACTAGCGGGGTATATTCAGTACTTC	CASSPGLAGYIQYF
TRBJ2-5	TRBV19	TRBD1	few	TGTGCCAGTAGTAAATCGACGTATGGCTCCGGACAGGGCGCGAGGGAGACCCAGTACTTC	CASSKSTYGSGQGARETQYF